A single sample is the source of the 21 T cell receptor beta chains below, sequenced in a study of human T cells and chemical hapten exposure. The time point is: healthy volunteer bleed at 6 weeks. Unseparated into fractions, whole blood served as the source from which total RNA was extracted. TCRdb re-called the RACE reads through MiXCR, storing one row per CDR3 protein. Seen here are roughly 75,000 distinct CDR3 sequences, 8.5% to 9.5% observed once, and the top ten hold around 1.7%. Sequencing input: whole blood. These receptors were collected from a female donor in good health. Some clones in this sample may be carry-over from other donors' samples.

At least ten counts were recorded for this clonotype. V is TRBV6-2 or TRBV6-3 and J is TRBJ2-3; a weak D match, TRBD2 (5 bases). V lost 0 bases and J lost 3, with 7 bases in between. This CDR3 contains 14 residues. Germline CDR1 MNHEY, CDR2 SVGEGT. The CDR3 loop reads CASSYSPGTDTQYF. CDR3 in DNA: TGTGCCAGCAGTTACTCTCCGGGGACAGATACGCAGTATTTT.

This clonotype occurred many times. The J gene is TRBJ2-7, the V gene TRBV11-2; perhaps TRBD1 as D (7 bases). Trimming pared 5 bases from V and 2 bases from J, leaving 25 bases between. Germline assignment: CDR1 SGHAT and CDR2 FQNNGV. CDR3 length: 18 residues. The CDR3 loop is CASSPIQRWRGHAYEQYF. The CDR3 DNA reads TGTGCCAGCAGCCCCATTCAGCGTTGGAGGGGGCACGCCTACGAGCAGTACTTC.

This clonotype has ten or more counts. The chain employs TRBV12-3 or TRBV12-4 and TRBJ1-1; D is perhaps TRBD1 (6 bases). The CDR3 totals 17 residues. V gave up 5 bases and J gave up 3 bases, with 22 bases separating them. The CDR3 reads CASSPRLGGPLHTEAFF. The CDR3 nucleotides read TGTGCCAGCAGTCCCCGGTTAGGGGGGCCCTTACACACTGAAGCTTTCTTT.

This rearrangement joins TRBV7-2 to TRBJ2-3; D might be TRBD2 (5 bases). Trimming left V 9 bases short and J 6 bases short, with 16 bases between. The CDR3 covers 13 residues. The germline CDR1 and CDR2 sequences are SGHTA and FQGNSA. The CDR3 is CARVSLASDTQYF. The CDR3 nucleotides are TGTGCCAGAGTTTCCCTAGCATCGGATACGCAGTATTTT.

This clonotype has more than one count but fewer than ten. The chain employs TRBV14 and TRBJ1-6; D is unresolved. Trimming pared 3 bases from V and 0 bases from J, leaving 21 bases between. The CDR3 is 20 amino acids. CDR1 SGHDN and CDR2 FVKESK come from the germline V gene. CDR3 residues: CASSQDRFGSYSSYNSPLHF. The CDR3 nucleotides read TGTGCCAGCAGCCAGGACCGATTCGGCAGCTATAGCTCCTATAATTCACCCCTCCACTTT.

The chain carries TRBV6-5 and TRBJ1-6; unclear D gene. Trimming cost V 4 bases and J 9 bases, with 7 bases left between them. CDR3 length: 12 amino acids. CDR1 MNHEY and CDR2 SVGAGI come from the germline V gene. CDR3 coding DNA: TGTGCCAGCAGTTCGCGGAGTTCACCCCTCCACTTT. It yields the protein CASSSRSSPLHF.

This clonotype was counted ten times or more. The chain employs TRBV6-2 or TRBV6-3 and TRBJ1-5; D is uncertain. CDR1 MNHEY and CDR2 SVGEGT come from the germline V gene. Trimming left V 5 bases short and J 2 bases short, with 10 bases between. The CDR3 has 14 amino acids. CDR3 in amino acids: CASSNRHRNQPQHF. CDR3 coding DNA: TGTGCCAGCAGTAATCGACACCGCAATCAGCCCCAGCATTTT.

This clonotype was seen many times. The chain employs TRBV6-2 or TRBV6-3 and TRBJ1-5; a possible D gene is TRBD1 (5 bases). The CDR3 is made up of 18 amino acids. CDR1 MNHEY and CDR2 SVGEGT come from the germline V gene. Deletions cut 0 bases from V and 2 bases from J, with 17 bases between. The CDR3 spells CASSYSGSGRARNQPQHF. DNA for the CDR3: TGTGCCAGCAGTTACTCCGGTTCGGGCAGGGCCCGCAATCAGCCCCAGCATTTT.

This clonotype was seen a handful of times. The chain uses TRBV18 and TRBJ1-1; TRBD1 might be the D (5 bases). The germline V gene has CDR1 KGHSH and CDR2 LQKENI. CDR3 length equals 14 residues. The V end was cut by 1 base, the J end by 2 bases, with 8 bases between. CDR3 loop: CASSPRRDNTEAFF. Here the CDR3 DNA reads TGTGCCAGCTCACCACGGCGGGACAACACTGAAGCTTTCTTT.

V usage is TRBV10-3 and J usage is TRBJ2-3; either TRBD1 or TRBD2 may supply D (5 bases each). The CDR3 extends over 16 amino acids. Trimming removed 6 bases at V and 2 bases at J, with 18 bases between. Germline V gene sequence: CDR1 ENHRY, CDR2 SYGVKD. CDR3 coding DNA: TGTGCCATCAGCCTCTTCGGGGCGACAAACACAGATACGCAGTATTTT. It yields the protein CAISLFGATNTDTQYF.

About this clonotype itself: Since a much larger clone is just one base distant, this may be a read error. CDR3 sequence reads: CASSMGQVTVEPDEQYF. CDR3 bases: TGCGCCAGCAGCATGGGACAGGTTACGGTAGAGCCCGACGAGCAGTACTTC. The chain joins TRBV5-1 to TRBJ2-7, with 8 bases lining up with TRBD1. With 4 bases clipped from V and 5 bases from J, the junction kept 17 bases outside the gene matches. Germline assignment: CDR1 SGHRS and CDR2 YFSETQ. This CDR3 is 17 amino acids long.

The rearrangement joins TRBV30 to TRBJ1-1; TRBD1 is a possible D gene (6 bases). Per the germline V gene, CDR1 is GTSNPN and CDR2 is SVGIG (reference sequence). The CDR3 consists of 17 residues. V was trimmed by 4 bases and J by 3 bases, leaving 24 bases between them. The CDR3 here is CAWKAPGHLATHTEAFF. In DNA, the CDR3 is TGTGCCTGGAAGGCCCCGGGACACCTCGCGACCCACACTGAAGCTTTCTTT.

The rearrangement links TRBV2 to TRBJ2-2; TRBD2 is a possible D gene (6 bases). Germline V gene lookup returns CDR1 SNHLY and CDR2 FYNNEI. The germline V and J ends were trimmed by 7 bases and 4 bases, with 16 bases remaining between them. This CDR3 has 15 residues. CDR3 in DNA: TGTGCCAGCACTGGAGACCCGGGGGTCACCGGGGAGCTGTTTTTT. Protein: CASTGDPGVTGELFF.

At least ten counts were recorded for this clonotype. CDR3 amino acids: CASSRGYEQYF. The CDR3, as DNA: TGTGCCAGCAGCCGGGGCTACGAGCAGTACTTC. The chain couples TRBV28 to TRBJ2-7, with a possible D match to TRBD2 (5 bases). The germline gives CDR1 MDHEN, CDR2 SYDVKM. This CDR3 comprises 11 residues. The V gene lost 6 bases and the J gene lost 3 bases, with 6 bases spanning the gap.

In its sample, this clonotype was seen a few times. In DNA, the CDR3 is TGTGCCAGCAGCCCGGGAACGGGGGGGGGGACTGAAGCTTTCTTT. It translates to CASSPGTGGGTEAFF. The chain links TRBV4-2 to TRBJ1-1; D possibly corresponds to TRBD1 (5 bases). This CDR3 comprises 15 residues. Germline assignment: CDR1 LGHNA and CDR2 YNFKEQ. V was cut by 4 bases and J by 5 bases, with 17 bases left in between.

Ten or more counts support this clonotype. V and J are TRBV2 and TRBJ1-1; tentatively, D is TRBD1 (6 bases). The germline CDR1 and CDR2 sequences are SNHLY and FYNNEI. This CDR3 comprises 15 residues. The ends were cut back, 7 bases at V and 0 bases at J, with 15 bases in the middle. This CDR3 reads CASILSGDMNTEAFF. CDR3 nucleotide sequence: TGTGCCAGCATCCTGTCTGGGGACATGAACACTGAAGCTTTCTTT.

This clonotype was counted between two and nine times. This rearrangement joins TRBV7-8 to TRBJ1-2; D unclear. The V and J ends lost 5 bases and 3 bases respectively, with 10 bases between them. The CDR3 has 13 amino acids. Germline CDR1 reads SGHVS; CDR2 reads FQNEAQ. The CDR3 DNA follows: TGTGCCAGCAGCCCCCGAAACGACTATGGCTACACCTTC. Residues: CASSPRNDYGYTF.

The CDR3, as DNA: TGTGCCAGCAGCTTCGTGAAGGGATACTTTGGAGGGGCCAACGTCCTGACTTTC. It encodes CASSFVKGYFGGANVLTF. V usage is TRBV7-9 and J usage is TRBJ2-6; D remains unclear. Germline-derived CDR1 and CDR2 are SEHNR and FQNEAQ (reference sequence). The length of the CDR3 is 18 residues. V lost 3 bases, J lost 4 bases, and 19 bases lay in between.

This clonotype was counted a few times. The chain uses TRBV5-1 and TRBJ1-1; TRBD1 matches at 10 bases. The germline V gene has CDR1 SGHRS and CDR2 YFSETQ. Trimming cost V 0 bases and J 6 bases; bases outside gene matches: 5. The length of the CDR3 is 15 residues. CDR3: CASSLASGTGAEAFF. The CDR3 coding sequence is TGCGCCAGCAGCTTGGCGAGTGGGACAGGGGCTGAAGCTTTCTTT.

This clonotype was seen repeatedly, ten times or more. This sequence joins TRBV30 and TRBJ2-4; a weak D match, TRBD2 (5 bases). Germline-derived CDR1 and CDR2 are GTSNPN and SVGIG (reference sequence). This CDR3 comprises 11 residues. Trimming removed 3 bases at V and 9 bases at J, with 9 bases between. The DNA of the CDR3 is TGTGCCTGGAGCCACCGGGGCATTCAGTACTTC. As protein: CAWSHRGIQYF.

In this sample, this clonotype turned up many times. The rearrangement uses TRBV3-1 and TRBJ2-1, with D possibly TRBD2 on 6 matching bases. Per the germline V gene, CDR1 is LGHDT and CDR2 is YNNKEL (reference sequence). With 3 bases removed from V and 9 bases from J, the gap between germline ends came to 12 bases. The length of the CDR3 is 13 residues. This CDR3 reads CASSHRDFGEQFF. The CDR3 DNA is TGTGCCAGCAGCCACCGGGACTTTGGTGAGCAGTTCTTC.